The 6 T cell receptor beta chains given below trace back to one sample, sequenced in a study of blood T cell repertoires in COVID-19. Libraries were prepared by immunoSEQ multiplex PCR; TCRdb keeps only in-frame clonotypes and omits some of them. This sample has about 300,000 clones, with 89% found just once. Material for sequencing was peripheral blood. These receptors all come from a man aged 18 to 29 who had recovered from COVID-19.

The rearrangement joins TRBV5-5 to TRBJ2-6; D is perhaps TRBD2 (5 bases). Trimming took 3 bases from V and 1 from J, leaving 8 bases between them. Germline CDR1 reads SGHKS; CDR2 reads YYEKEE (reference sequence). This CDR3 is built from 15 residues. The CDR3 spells CASSWESSGANVLTF. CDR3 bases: TGTGCCAGCAGCTGGGAGAGTTCTGGGGCCAACGTCCTGACTTTC.

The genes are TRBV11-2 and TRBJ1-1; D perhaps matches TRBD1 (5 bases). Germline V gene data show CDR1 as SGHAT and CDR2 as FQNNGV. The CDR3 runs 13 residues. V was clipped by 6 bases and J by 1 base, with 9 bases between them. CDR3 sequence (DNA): TGTGCCAGCAGTCGAGACAGGAACACTGAAGCTTTCTTT. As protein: CASSRDRNTEAFF.

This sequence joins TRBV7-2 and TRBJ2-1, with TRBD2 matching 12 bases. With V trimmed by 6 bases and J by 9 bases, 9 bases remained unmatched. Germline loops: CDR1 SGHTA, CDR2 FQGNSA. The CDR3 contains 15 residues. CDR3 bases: TGTGCCAGCAGTCCCGGACTAGCGGGATGGGGTGAGCAGTTCTTC. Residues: CASSPGLAGWGEQFF.

CDR3 residues: CASSLVEQGIAGYTF. CDR3 DNA: TGTGCCAGCAGCTTAGTTGAACAGGGAATTGCGGGCTACACCTTC. The J gene is TRBJ1-2, the V gene TRBV7-9, with D possibly being TRBD1 (6 bases). Trimming removed 1 base at V and 8 bases at J, with 17 bases between. The CDR3 length is 15 residues. Germline CDR1 is SEHNR and CDR2 is FQNEAQ (reference sequence).

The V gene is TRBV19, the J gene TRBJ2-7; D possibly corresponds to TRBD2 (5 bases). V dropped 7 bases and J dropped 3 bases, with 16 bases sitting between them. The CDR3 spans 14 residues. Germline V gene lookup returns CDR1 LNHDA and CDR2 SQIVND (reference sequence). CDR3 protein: CASKVSGGGYEQYF. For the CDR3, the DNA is TGTGCCAGTAAGGTGAGCGGCGGAGGCTACGAGCAGTACTTC.

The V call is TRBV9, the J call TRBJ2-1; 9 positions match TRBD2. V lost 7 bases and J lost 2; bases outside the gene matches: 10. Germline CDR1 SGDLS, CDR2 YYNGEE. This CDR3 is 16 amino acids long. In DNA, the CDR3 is TGTGCCAGCTCGGGAAATAGCGGGGGAGCCTACAATGAGCAGTTCTTC. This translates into CASSGNSGGAYNEQFF.